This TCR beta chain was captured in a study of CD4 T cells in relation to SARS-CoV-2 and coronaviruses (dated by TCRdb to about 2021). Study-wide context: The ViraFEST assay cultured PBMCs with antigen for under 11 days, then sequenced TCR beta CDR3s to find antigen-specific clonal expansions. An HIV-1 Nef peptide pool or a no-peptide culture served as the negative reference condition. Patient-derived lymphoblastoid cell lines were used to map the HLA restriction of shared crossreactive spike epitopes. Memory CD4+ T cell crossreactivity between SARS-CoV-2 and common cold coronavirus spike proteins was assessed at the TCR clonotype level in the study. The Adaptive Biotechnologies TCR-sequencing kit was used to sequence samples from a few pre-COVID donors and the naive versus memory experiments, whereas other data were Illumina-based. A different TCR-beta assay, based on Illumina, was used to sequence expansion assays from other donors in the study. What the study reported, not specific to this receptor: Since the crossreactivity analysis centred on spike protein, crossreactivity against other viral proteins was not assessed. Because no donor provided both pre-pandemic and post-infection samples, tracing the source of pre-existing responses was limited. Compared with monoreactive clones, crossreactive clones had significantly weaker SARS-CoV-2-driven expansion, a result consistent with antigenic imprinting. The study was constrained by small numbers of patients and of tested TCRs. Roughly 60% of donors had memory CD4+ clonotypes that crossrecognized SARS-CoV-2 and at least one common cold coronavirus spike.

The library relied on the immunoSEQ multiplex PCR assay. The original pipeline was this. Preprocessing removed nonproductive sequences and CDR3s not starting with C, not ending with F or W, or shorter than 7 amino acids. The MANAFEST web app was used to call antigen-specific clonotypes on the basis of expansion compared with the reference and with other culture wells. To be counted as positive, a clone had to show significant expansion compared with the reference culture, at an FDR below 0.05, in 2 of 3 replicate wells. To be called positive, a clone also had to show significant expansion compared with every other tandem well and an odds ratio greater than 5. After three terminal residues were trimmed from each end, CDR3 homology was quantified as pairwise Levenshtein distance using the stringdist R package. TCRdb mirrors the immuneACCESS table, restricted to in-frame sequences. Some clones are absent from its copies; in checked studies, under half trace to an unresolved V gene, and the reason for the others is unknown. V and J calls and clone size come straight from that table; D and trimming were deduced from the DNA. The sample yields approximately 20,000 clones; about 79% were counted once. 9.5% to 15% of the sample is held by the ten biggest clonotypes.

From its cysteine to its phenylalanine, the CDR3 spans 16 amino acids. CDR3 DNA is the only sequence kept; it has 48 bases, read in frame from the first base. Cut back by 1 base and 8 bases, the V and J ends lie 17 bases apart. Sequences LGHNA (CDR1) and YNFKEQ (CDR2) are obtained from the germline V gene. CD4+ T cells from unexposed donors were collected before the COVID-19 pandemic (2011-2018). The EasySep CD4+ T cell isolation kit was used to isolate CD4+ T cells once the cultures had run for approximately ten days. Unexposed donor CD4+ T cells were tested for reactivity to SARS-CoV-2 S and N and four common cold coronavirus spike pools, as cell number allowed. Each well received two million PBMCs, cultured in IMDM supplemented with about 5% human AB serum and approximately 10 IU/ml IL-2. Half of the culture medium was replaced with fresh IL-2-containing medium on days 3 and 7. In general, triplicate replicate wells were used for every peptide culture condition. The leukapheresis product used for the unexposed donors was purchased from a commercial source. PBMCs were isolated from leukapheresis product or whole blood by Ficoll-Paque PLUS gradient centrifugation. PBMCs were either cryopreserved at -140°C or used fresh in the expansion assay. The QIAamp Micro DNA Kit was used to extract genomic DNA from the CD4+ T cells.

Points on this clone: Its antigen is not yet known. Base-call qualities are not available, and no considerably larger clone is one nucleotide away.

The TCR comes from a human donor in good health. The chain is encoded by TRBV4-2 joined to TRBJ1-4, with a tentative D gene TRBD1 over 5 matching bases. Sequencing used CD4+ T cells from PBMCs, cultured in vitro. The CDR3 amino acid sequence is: CASSQVGGNGGEKLFF. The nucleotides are TGTGCCAGCAGCCAAGTCGGCGGCAACGGGGGGGAAAAACTGTTTTTT.